The rows below give T cell receptor beta chains drawn from one sample of a study of cytomegalovirus exposure and HLA in healthy donors. The assay was immunoSEQ multiplex PCR, and TCRdb's table has in-frame clones only and misses some. The repertoire consists of roughly 99,000 clones, with over 60% occurring once and the leading ten covering 16%. The sample comprised PBMCs. These receptors were collected from a man aged 55-75 years in good health and CMV-seropositive. The conserved cysteine and the conserved F or W are not part of the CDR3 here. The order of the fields is J gene, V gene, CDR3 protein.

>TRBJ2-5|TRBV6-5
ASSYSGGVFETQY
>TRBJ2-3|TRBV5-5
ASSPRDRSGVYTQY
>TRBJ2-5|TRBV4-1
ASSLGTGVTQETQY
>TRBJ2-2|TRBV29-1
SVDVGGSGTGELF
>TRBJ2-1|TRBV27
ASRLSGASSYNEQF
>TRBJ1-1|TRBV19
AISGGGNTEAF
>TRBJ1-5|TRBV7-9
ASSPPLAVGPQH
>TRBJ2-5|TRBV19
ASSPDRIQETQY
>.|TRBV7-9
ASSPQGLAYEQY
>TRBJ2-3|TRBV5-6
ASTLATGGTDTQY
>TRBJ2-1|TRBV6-6
ASSYGTGGALDEQF
>TRBJ2-7|TRBV7-8
ASSLGLAGYEQY
>TRBJ2-2|TRBV5-4
ASSLRGGTGELF
>TRBJ2-3|TRBV19
ATRRTGGVDTQY
>TRBJ1-2|TRBV5-5
ASSLVFGGGYGYT